The 4 T cell receptor beta chains listed next were all sequenced from one sample in a study of blood T cell repertoires in COVID-19. Produced via immunoSEQ multiplex PCR; TCRdb's table is partial and in-frame only. The sample lists around 300,000 clones, around 83% seen once, with approximately 3% in the top ten. The sample was peripheral blood. The receptors originated from a man younger than 40 with active or convalescent COVID-19.

The chain employs TRBV6-1 and TRBJ1-2, with TRBD1 matching 9 bases. In germline, CDR1 is MNHNS, CDR2 SASEGT. The trim removed 1 base at V and 5 bases at J, leaving 11 bases unmatched. The CDR3 sequence is 17 residues long. This CDR3 is CASSEEALGQGEYGYTF. DNA of the CDR3: TGTGCCAGCAGTGAAGAGGCGTTGGGACAGGGAGAATATGGCTACACCTTC.

The chain uses TRBV6-5 and TRBJ1-1; 9 bases agree with TRBD1. V was clipped by 5 bases and J by 1 base; unmatched bases: 2. CDR1 MNHEY and CDR2 SVGAGI come from the germline V gene. The CDR3 is 14 amino acids. The CDR3 bases are TGTGCCAGCAGTACGACAGGGGGGAACACTGAAGCTTTCTTT. This codes for CASSTTGGNTEAFF.

The chain uses TRBV11-2 and TRBJ2-7; 10 bases are a match to TRBD2. CDR1 and CDR2 from the germline V gene are SGHAT and FQNNGV. J was trimmed by 4 bases and V by 0 bases; bases with no gene match: 3. The CDR3 contains 15 residues. The CDR3 region has the DNA TGTGCCAGCAGCTTAGAGACTAGCGGGCCTTACGAGCAGTACTTC. It specifies CASSLETSGPYEQYF.

Here the CDR3 DNA reads TGTGCCAGCAGAATTGTCGGGGAATTAGAGACCCAGTACTTC. Amino acid sequence: CASRIVGELETQYF. J is TRBJ2-5 and V is TRBV2; tentative D call: TRBD2 (5 bases). The V gene lost 6 bases and the J gene lost 4 bases, with 15 bases spanning the gap. Germline lookup yields CDR1 SNHLY and CDR2 FYNNEI. The CDR3 extends over 14 amino acids.